This TCR beta chain was profiled in a study of blood T cell repertoires in COVID-19. In the study overall: The cDNA or gDNA used as material had been derived from T cells, B-cell-depleted T cells, or PBMCs.

Authors' methods: Estimation of nucleated cell counts relied on the amplification of reference gene primers. Data came from immunoSEQ multiplex PCR; TCRdb stores just in-frame clones and leaves some out. V and J calls and clone size are copied from that table; D and trimming were computed from the DNA. Of about 18,000 clones listed, approximately 92% are singletons. CDR3 length equals 15 residues. The V gene's germline CDR1 is LNHDA and CDR2 SQIVND (reference sequence). V trimming: 5 bases; J trimming: 5 bases; junction bases outside the gene matches: 11. This clone was observed a handful of times. What was sequenced was peripheral blood. This TCR was sampled from a man between 60 and 75 years old with active COVID-19. This chain joins TRBV19 and TRBJ2-7, with 8 bases identical to TRBD1. The CDR3 loop is CASSPLGAGGDEQYF. In DNA, the CDR3 is TGTGCCAGTAGTCCTCTAGGGGCAGGGGGCGACGAGCAGTACTTC.